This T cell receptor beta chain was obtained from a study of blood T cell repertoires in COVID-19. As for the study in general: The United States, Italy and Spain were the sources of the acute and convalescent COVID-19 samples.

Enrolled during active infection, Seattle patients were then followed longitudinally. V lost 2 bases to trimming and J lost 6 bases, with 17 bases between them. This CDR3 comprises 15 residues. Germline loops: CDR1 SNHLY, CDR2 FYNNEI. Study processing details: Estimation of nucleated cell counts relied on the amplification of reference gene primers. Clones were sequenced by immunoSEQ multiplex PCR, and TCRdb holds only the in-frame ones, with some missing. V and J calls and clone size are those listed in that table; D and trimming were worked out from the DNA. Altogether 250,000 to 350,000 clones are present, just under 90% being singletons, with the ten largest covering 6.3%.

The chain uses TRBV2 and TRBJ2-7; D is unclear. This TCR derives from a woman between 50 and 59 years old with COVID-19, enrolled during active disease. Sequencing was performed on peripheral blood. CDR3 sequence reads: CASSESTMSSGEQYF. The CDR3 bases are TGTGCCAGCAGTGAAAGCACTATGAGCTCGGGCGAGCAGTACTTC.